The 8 T cell receptor beta chains reported below all come from one sample, sequenced in a study of cytomegalovirus exposure and HLA in healthy donors (dated by TCRdb to 2017 to 2019). The library came from the immunoSEQ multiplex PCR assay. For the multiplex PCR, a mixture combining 60 forward primers for TCR Vbeta segments and 13 reverse primers for TCR Jbeta segments was used. TCRdb mirrors the immuneACCESS table, restricted to in-frame sequences. Some clones are absent from its copies; in checked studies, under half trace to an unresolved V gene, and the reason for the others is unknown. This sample comprises approximately 110,000 clones, roughly 80% of them detected only once. Over 7% of the sample is in the top ten clones. What was sequenced was PBMCs. The source of these receptors is a woman in her thirties or forties in good health and CMV-seropositive.

V is TRBV5-8 and J is TRBJ1-5; TRBD1 might be the D (6 bases). Germline V gene data show CDR1 as SGHTS and CDR2 as YDEGEE. CDR3 size: 16 residues. V was shortened by 4 bases and J by 9 bases, with 23 bases between the two germline ends. The CDR3 DNA reads TGTGCCAGCAGCCCTAGCCTGGACAGACGCCAACGGCCCCAGCATTTT. Translated: CASSPSLDRRQRPQHF.

This clone was recorded once. The V call is TRBV7-2, the J call TRBJ1-2, with 8 nucleotides matching TRBD1. CDR3 length: 14 amino acids. CDR1 and CDR2 from the germline V gene are SGHTA and FQGNSA. V shed 1 base, J shed 8 bases, and the junction held 6 bases outside the gene matches. In DNA form, the CDR3 reads TGTGCCAGCAGCTTAGGGACAGGGTTGAGGGGCTACACCTTC. It specifies CASSLGTGLRGYTF.

V gene TRBV23-1 combines with J gene TRBJ2-3, with TRBD1 matching 8 bases. TRBV23-1 is an ORF; its function is uncertain. The CDR3 length is 16 residues. The trim removed 0 bases at V and 5 bases at J, leaving 7 bases unmatched. The CDR3 spells CASSQSFRGLGDTQYF. CDR3 nucleotide sequence: TGCGCCAGCAGTCAATCGTTCAGGGGGCTAGGAGATACGCAGTATTTT.

Relative to its sample, this clone is large. This rearrangement joins TRBV5-6 to TRBJ2-7; 10 nucleotides agree with TRBD1. The V segment lost 2 bases and the J segment 0 bases; nucleotides outside the gene matches: 2. The length of the CDR3 is 15 residues. Per germline, CDR1 SGHDT and CDR2 YYEEEE. The CDR3 reads CASSFDRGHSYEQYF. The CDR3 nucleotides are TGTGCCAGCAGCTTTGACAGGGGGCACTCCTACGAGCAGTACTTC.

The CDR3 loop reads CASSSPQGRNEQFF. As DNA, the CDR3 is TGTGCCAGCAGCTCCCCTCAGGGTAGGAATGAGCAGTTCTTC. The chain employs TRBV5-4 and TRBJ2-1; perhaps TRBD1 as D (5 bases). Germline CDR1 reads SGHNT; CDR2 reads YYREEE (reference sequence). The germline V and J ends were trimmed by 3 bases and 7 bases, with 14 bases remaining between them. The CDR3 totals 14 residues.

V gene TRBV4-1 combines with J gene TRBJ2-5; 7 bases map to TRBD1. The CDR3 is 20 residues long. The trim removed 4 bases at V and 2 bases at J, leaving 22 bases unmatched. CDR1 MGHRA and CDR2 YSYEKL come from the germline V gene. The CDR3 DNA reads TGCGCCAGCAGCCCGAATTTTTTTATCTCTTCGGCAGGGGGACAAGAGACCCAGTACTTC. This encodes CASSPNFFISSAGGQETQYF.

This clone showed up just a few times. The rearrangement links TRBV6-5 to TRBJ2-7; 7 bases align to TRBD1. This CDR3 has 15 residues. Germline V CDR1 and CDR2: MNHEY, SVGAGI. The V and J ends lost 2 bases and 4 bases, in that order; junction bases with no gene match: 8. The CDR3, as DNA: TGTGCCAGCAGTTACCTCCCCGACAGGGTTTACGAGCAGTACTTC. Translating gives CASSYLPDRVYEQYF.

This clone was observed once. The genes are TRBV11-2 and TRBJ2-7, with 8 bases lining up with TRBD2. There are 19 residues in the CDR3. The ends lost 4 bases at V and 1 base at J; junction bases unmatched: 18. Per the germline V gene, CDR1 is SGHAT and CDR2 is FQNNGV. Written as DNA, the CDR3 is TGTGCCAGCAGCTCCCGGGGGGGGACTAAAACTAGTTGGTCCTACGAGCAGTACTTC. Protein: CASSSRGGTKTSWSYEQYF.